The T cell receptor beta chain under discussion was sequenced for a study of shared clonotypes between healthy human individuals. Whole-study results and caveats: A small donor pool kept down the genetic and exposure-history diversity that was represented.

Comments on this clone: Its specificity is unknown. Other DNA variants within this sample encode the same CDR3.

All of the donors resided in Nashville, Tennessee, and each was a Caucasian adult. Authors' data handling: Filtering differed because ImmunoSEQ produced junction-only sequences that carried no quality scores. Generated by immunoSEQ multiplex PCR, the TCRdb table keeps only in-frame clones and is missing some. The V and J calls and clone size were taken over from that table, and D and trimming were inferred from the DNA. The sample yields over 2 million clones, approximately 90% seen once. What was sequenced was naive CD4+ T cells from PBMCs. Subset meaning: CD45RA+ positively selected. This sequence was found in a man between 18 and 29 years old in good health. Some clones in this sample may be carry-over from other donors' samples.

CDR3 coding DNA: TGCGCCAGCAGCTTGGGTGGGACCGACTCCTACGAGCAGTACTTC. Amino acids: CASSLGGTDSYEQYF. The V call is TRBV5-1, the J call TRBJ2-7; D tentatively reads TRBD1 or TRBD2 (5 bases each). From germline, CDR1 is SGHRS and CDR2 YFSETQ. This CDR3 region has 15 residues. The germline V and J ends were trimmed by 0 bases and 0 bases, with 10 bases remaining between them.